This entry features one TCR beta chain sequence. The sample is drawn from a study of blood T cell repertoires in COVID-19. For the study at large: Samples representing acute and convalescent COVID-19 were sourced from the United States, Italy and Spain.

The CDR3 loop spans 14 amino acids. Germline-derived CDR1 and CDR2 are SGHAT and FQNNGV. Trimming shortened V by 2 bases and J by 5 bases, and 12 bases separated the two germline ends. Enrolled during active infection, Seattle patients were then followed longitudinally. Sequencing was performed with immunoSEQ multiplex PCR; in TCRdb, only in-frame clones are kept and a portion is missing. The sample contains some 220,000 clones, 82% of which appear only once. The gene calls are TRBV11-2 and TRBJ1-2; D gene unclear. The sequence was obtained from a woman in her 70s with COVID-19, enrolled during active disease. The sample comprised peripheral blood. CDR3 in DNA: TGTGCCAGCAGCTTAAGTCTCAGTAATTATGGCTACACCTTC. Residues: CASSLSLSNYGYTF.